This TCR beta chain originates from a study of CD8 T cells in Susac syndrome. Random hexamers were used to reverse transcribe an amount of roughly 0.5 to 1 ug RNA. TCRdb re-analysed the immunoSEQ multiplex PCR reads in MiXCR, keeping a single row per CDR3 protein. The repertoire holds under 200,000 distinct CDR3 sequences, with 85% to 95% as singletons. V lost 3 bases to trimming and J lost 0 bases; unmatched junction nucleotides: 2. The CDR3 runs to 13 residues. Germline V gene sequence: CDR1 DFQATT, CDR2 SNEGSKA (reference sequence). This chain uses TRBV20-1 with TRBJ2-7; the match to TRBD2 covers 7 bases. The sample consisted of CD4+ T cells from PBMCs. This sequence was found in a human donor in good health. The CDR3: CSASPGGSYEQYF. The CDR3 nucleotides are TGCAGTGCTAGCCCGGGGGGCTCCTACGAGCAGTACTTC.